Sequencing of this TCR beta chain was carried out in a study of cytomegalovirus exposure and HLA in healthy donors. Study-level points and caveats: Previously analyzed data showed that most TCR beta V segments were productive at a frequency of about 87% or about 30%. Common viral pathogens (according to a later analysis) appeared linked to several of the most significant clusters. The study carried out a later analysis of TCR beta sequences. It associated around 17,000 of them with specific HLA alleles at a false discovery rate of 0.05.

13 Jbeta primers and 60 Vbeta primers were used for the PCR. The method was immunoSEQ multiplex PCR; TCRdb's version includes in-frame clones alone and lacks a portion of them. The sample includes 150,000 to 200,000 clones, over 75% seen only once; the top ten take 1.5% to 2%. Regarding this clone: Its antigen is currently unknown.

The CDR3 loop spans 16 amino acids. Germline loops: CDR1 LNHDA, CDR2 SQIVND (reference sequence). V lost 4 bases to trimming and J lost 1 base; unmatched junction nucleotides: 8. J is TRBJ1-1 and V is TRBV19; 8 nucleotides align to TRBD1. Sample: PBMCs. The TCR sequence derives from a man in his late teens or twenties in good health and CMV-seronegative. The CDR3 loop reads CASSRPTGVRNTEAFF. CDR3 DNA sequence: TGTGCCAGTAGTAGACCGACAGGGGTAAGGAACACTGAAGCTTTCTTT.